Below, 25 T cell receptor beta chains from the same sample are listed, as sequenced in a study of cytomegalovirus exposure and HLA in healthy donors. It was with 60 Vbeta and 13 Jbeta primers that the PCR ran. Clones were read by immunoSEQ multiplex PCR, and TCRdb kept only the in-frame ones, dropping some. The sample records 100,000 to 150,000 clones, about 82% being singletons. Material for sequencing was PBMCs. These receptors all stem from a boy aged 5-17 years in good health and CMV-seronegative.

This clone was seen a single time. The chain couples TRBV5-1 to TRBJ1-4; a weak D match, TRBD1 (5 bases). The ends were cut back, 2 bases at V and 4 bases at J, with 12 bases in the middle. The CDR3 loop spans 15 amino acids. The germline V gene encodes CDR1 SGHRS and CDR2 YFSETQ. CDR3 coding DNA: TGCGCCAGCAGCTTTAATGGGGGGAGTAATGAAAAACTGTTTTTT. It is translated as CASSFNGGSNEKLFF. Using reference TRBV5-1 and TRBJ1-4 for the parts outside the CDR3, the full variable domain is KAGVTQTPRYLIKTRGQQVTLSCSPISGHRSVSWYQQTPGQGLQFLFEYFSETQRNKGNFPGRFSGRQFSNSRSEMNVSTLELGDSALYLCASSFNGGSNEKLFFGSGTQLSVL.

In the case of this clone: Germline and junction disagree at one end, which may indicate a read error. The CDR3 bases are TGTGCCAGCAGCTCCCTTGGGGGAGGTCCCTACGAACAGTACTTC. It is translated as CASSSLGGGPYEQYF. The chain couples TRBV7-8 to TRBJ2-7; a possible D gene is TRBD2 (6 bases). The CDR3 loop spans 15 amino acids. Germline V gives CDR1 SGHVS, CDR2 FQNEAQ.

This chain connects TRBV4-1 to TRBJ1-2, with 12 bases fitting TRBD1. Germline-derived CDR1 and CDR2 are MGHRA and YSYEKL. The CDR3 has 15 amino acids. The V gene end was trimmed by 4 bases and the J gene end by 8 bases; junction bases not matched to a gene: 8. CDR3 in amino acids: CASSLRDRGREGYTF. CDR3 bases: TGCGCCAGCAGCCTCCGGGACAGGGGGCGCGAAGGCTACACCTTC.

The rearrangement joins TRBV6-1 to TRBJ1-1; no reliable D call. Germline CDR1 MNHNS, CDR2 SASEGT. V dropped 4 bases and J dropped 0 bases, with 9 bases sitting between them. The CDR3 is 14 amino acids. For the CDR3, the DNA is TGTGCCAGCAGTGTCGGGGAAATGAACACTGAAGCTTTCTTT. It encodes CASSVGEMNTEAFF.

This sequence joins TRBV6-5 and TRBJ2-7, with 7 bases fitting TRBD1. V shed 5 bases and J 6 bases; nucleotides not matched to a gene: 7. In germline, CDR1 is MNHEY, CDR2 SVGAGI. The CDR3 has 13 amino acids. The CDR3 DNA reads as TGTGCCAGCAGTAATGGACAGGCCGGCGAGCAGTACTTC. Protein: CASSNGQAGEQYF.

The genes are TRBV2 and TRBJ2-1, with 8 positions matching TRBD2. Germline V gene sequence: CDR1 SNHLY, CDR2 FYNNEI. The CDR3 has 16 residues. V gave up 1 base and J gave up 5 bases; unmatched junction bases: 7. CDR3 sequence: CASSEDTGLGNNEQFF. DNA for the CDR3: TGTGCCAGCAGTGAAGATACGGGACTAGGGAACAATGAGCAGTTCTTC.

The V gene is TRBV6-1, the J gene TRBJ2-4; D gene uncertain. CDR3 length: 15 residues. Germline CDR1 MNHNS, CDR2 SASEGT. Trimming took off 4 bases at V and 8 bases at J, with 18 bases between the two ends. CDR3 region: CASSVFGQPQDIQYF. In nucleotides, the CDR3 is TGTGCCAGCAGTGTTTTTGGGCAGCCCCAGGACATTCAGTACTTC.

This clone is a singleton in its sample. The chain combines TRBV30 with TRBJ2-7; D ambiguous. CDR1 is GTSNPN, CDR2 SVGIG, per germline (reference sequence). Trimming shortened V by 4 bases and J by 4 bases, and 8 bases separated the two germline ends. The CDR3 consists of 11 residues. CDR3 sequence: CAWISTYEQYF. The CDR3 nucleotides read TGTGCCTGGATCAGTACGTACGAGCAGTACTTC.

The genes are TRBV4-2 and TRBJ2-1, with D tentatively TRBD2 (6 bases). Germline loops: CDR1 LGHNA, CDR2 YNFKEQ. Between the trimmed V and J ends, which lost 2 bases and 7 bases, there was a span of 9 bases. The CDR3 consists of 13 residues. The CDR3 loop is CASSQPLANEQFF. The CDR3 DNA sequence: TGTGCCAGCAGCCAACCCCTAGCGAATGAGCAGTTCTTC.

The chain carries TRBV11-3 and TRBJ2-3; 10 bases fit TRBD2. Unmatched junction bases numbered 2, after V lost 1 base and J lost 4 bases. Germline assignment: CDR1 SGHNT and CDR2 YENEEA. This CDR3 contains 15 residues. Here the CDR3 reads CASSLGLAGSDTQYF. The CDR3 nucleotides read TGTGCCAGCAGCTTAGGACTAGCGGGTTCAGATACGCAGTATTTT.

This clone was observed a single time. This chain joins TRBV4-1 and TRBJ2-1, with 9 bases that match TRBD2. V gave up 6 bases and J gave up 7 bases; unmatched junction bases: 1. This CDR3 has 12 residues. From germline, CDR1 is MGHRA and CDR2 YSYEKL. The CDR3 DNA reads TGCGCCAGCAGGACTAGCGGAAATGAGCAGTTCTTC. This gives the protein CASRTSGNEQFF.

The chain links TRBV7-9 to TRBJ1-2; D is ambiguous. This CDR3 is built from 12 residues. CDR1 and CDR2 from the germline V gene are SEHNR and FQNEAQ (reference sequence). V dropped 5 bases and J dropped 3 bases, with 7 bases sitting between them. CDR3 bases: TGTGCCAGCAGCAAGGCGGACTATGGCTACACCTTC. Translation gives CASSKADYGYTF.

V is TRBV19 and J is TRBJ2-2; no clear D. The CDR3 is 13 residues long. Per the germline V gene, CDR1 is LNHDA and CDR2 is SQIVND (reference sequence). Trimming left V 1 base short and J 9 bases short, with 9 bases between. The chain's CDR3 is CASSIGARWELFF. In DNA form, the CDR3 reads TGTGCCAGTAGTATAGGGGCTCGGTGGGAGCTGTTTTTT.

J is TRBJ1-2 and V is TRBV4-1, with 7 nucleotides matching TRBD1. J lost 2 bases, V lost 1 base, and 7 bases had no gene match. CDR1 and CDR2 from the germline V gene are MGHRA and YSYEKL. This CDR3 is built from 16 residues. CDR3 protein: CASSQGPGTVNYGYTF. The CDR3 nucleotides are TGCGCCAGCAGCCAAGGTCCCGGGACAGTCAACTATGGCTACACCTTC.

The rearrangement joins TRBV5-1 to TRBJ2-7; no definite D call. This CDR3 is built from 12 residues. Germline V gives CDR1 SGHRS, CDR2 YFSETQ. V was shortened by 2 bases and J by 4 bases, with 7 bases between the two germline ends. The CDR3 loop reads CASSFRGYEQYF. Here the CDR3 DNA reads TGCGCCAGCAGCTTCAGAGGATACGAGCAGTACTTC.

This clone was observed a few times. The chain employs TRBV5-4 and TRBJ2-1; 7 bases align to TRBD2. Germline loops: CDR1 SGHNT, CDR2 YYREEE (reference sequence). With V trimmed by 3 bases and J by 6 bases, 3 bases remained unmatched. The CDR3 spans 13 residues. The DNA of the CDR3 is TGTGCCAGCAGCTCTGGACTAGTCAATGAGCAGTTCTTC. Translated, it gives CASSSGLVNEQFF.

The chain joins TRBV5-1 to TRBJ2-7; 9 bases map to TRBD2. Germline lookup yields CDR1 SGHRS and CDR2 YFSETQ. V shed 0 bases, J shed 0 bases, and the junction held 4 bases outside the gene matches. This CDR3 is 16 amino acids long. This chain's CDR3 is CASSLVAGEPSYEQYF. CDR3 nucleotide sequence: TGCGCCAGCAGCTTGGTAGCGGGAGAACCCTCCTACGAGCAGTACTTC.

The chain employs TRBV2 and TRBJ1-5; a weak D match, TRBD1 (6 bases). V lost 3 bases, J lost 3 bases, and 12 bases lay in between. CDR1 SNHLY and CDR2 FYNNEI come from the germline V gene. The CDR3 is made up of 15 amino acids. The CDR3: CASSEGQTHNQPQHF. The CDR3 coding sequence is TGTGCCAGCAGTGAGGGACAAACACACAATCAGCCCCAGCATTTT. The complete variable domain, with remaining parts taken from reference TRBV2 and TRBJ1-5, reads EPEVTQTPSHQVTQMGQEVILRCVPISNHLYFYWYRQILGQKVEFLVSFYNNEISEKSEIFDDQFSVERPDGSNFTLKIRSTKLEDSAMYFCASSEGQTHNQPQHFGDGTRLSIL.

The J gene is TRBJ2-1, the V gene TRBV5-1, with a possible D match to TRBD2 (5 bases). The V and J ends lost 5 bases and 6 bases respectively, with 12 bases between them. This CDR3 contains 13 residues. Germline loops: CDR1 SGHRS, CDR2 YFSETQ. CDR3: CASRKELVNEQFF. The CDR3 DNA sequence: TGCGCCAGCAGAAAAGAACTAGTCAATGAGCAGTTCTTC.

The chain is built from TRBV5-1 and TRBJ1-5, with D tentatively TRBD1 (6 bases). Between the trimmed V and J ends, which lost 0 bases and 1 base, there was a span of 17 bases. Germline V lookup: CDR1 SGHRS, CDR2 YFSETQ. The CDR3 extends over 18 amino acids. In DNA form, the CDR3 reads TGCGCCAGCAGCTTGGGGAGGCGGGGGCGCAAGAGCAATCAGCCCCAGCATTTT. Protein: CASSLGRRGRKSNQPQHF.

CDR3 coding DNA: TGTGCCAGCAGCCAAGGGGGCGGGGCGGGTGAGCAGTTCTTC. Translation: CASSQGGGAGEQFF. This chain uses TRBV4-2 with TRBJ2-1; D is perhaps TRBD2 (6 bases). The germline gives CDR1 LGHNA, CDR2 YNFKEQ. Trimming took 1 base from V and 9 from J, leaving 13 bases between them. The CDR3 runs to 14 residues.

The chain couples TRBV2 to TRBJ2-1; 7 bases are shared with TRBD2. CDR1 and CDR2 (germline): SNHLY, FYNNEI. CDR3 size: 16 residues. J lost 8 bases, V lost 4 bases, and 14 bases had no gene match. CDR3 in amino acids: CASSADSGLPFYEQFF. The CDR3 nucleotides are TGTGCCAGCAGTGCGGACTCGGGACTACCCTTCTATGAGCAGTTCTTC. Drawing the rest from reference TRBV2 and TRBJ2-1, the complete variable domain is EPEVTQTPSHQVTQMGQEVILRCVPISNHLYFYWYRQILGQKVEFLVSFYNNEISEKSEIFDDQFSVERPDGSNFTLKIRSTKLEDSAMYFCASSADSGLPFYEQFFGPGTRLTVL.

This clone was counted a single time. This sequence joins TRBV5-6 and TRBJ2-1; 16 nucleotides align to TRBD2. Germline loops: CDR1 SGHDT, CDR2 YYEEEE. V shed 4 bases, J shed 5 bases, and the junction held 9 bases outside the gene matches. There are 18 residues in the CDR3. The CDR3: CASSTLGTSGRAHNEQFF. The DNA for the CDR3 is TGTGCCAGCAGCACCCTTGGGACTAGCGGGAGGGCCCACAATGAGCAGTTCTTC.

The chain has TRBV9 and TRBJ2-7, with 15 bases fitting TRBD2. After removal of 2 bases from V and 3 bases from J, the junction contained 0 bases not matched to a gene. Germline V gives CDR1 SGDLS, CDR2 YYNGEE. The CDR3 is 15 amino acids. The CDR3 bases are TGTGCCAGCAGCGTGGGACTAGCGGGGGGCTACGAGCAGTACTTC. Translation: CASSVGLAGGYEQYF. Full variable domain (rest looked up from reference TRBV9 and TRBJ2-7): DSGVTQTPKHLITATGQRVTLRCSPRSGDLSVYWYQQSLDQGLQFLIQYYNGEERAKGNILERFSAQQFPDLHSELNLSSLELGDSALYFCASSVGLAGGYEQYFGPGTRLTVT.

CDR3 sequence reads: CASCRTEDQPQHF. The CDR3 nucleotides read TGTGCCAGCTGTCGGACAGAGGATCAGCCCCAGCATTTT. The chain combines TRBV2 with TRBJ1-5; perhaps TRBD1 as D (6 bases). Germline CDR1 is SNHLY and CDR2 is FYNNEI. V was clipped by 8 bases and J by 5 bases, with 13 bases between them. The length of the CDR3 is 13 residues.